This T cell receptor beta chain was obtained from a study of shared clonotypes between healthy human individuals. Germline values: CDR1 SGHTA, CDR2 FQGNSA. V lost 5 bases to trimming and J lost 5 bases, with 30 bases between them. The CDR3 has 19 residues. Sequencing was performed with immunoSEQ multiplex PCR; in TCRdb, only in-frame clones are kept and a portion is missing. The sample lists over a million clones, 98% to 99% occurring once. Specimen: naive CD4+ T cells sorted from blood. Regarding subset: CD45RA+ positively selected. This chain joins TRBV7-2 and TRBJ2-5; D might be TRBD2 (5 bases). This clonotype originated in a man aged 25 to 40 in good health. CDR3 region: CASSRISGDVPLSYETQYF. CDR3 bases: TGTGCCAGCAGCCGGATCAGCGGAGACGTACCACTCTCTTACGAGACCCAGTACTTC. Complete variable domain (other parts from reference TRBV7-2 and TRBJ2-5): GAGVSQSPSNKVTEKGKDVELRCDPISGHTALYWYRQSLGQGLEFLIYFQGNSAPDKSGLPSDRFSAERTGGSVSTLTIQRTQQEDSAVYLCASSRISGDVPLSYETQYFGPGTRLLVL.